Listed below are T cell receptor beta chains from one sample, sequenced in a study of identical twins. TCRdb processed the 5' RACE reads anew with MiXCR; each CDR3 protein has one entry. There are more than 350,000 distinct CDR3 sequences in the sample; approximately 9.1% occur only once, and 8% to 10% lies in the top ten. Sequences were obtained from naive T cells sorted from blood. The receptor set was obtained from a woman aged 45-60 years in good health. Both conserved end residues are part of each CDR3. The D gene is left open where the match is weak. Size values are once, few and many counts, or a class for expanded clones, and some rows have none.

J	V	D	size	CDR3	DNA
TRBJ2-3	TRBV5-1	NA	NA	CASSLVGGEPDTQYF	TGCGCCAGCAGCTTGGTTGGGGGAGAGCCAGATACGCAGTATTTT
TRBJ1-2	TRBV20-1	TRBD1	few	CSAREARGLSSYGYTF	TGCAGTGCTAGAGAAGCCAGGGGGCTTTCTTCCTATGGCTACACCTTC
TRBJ2-5	TRBV20-1	NA	few	CSAPYLGREQETQYF	TGCAGTGCACCATACTTAGGGCGGGAACAAGAGACCCAGTACTTC
TRBJ1-5	TRBV7-8	NA	few	CASSLTRSSSNQPQHF	TGTGCCAGCAGCTTAACCCGGTCCTCCAGCAATCAGCCCCAGCATTTT
TRBJ2-2	TRBV2	NA	NA	CASQETGELFF	TGTGCCAGCCAGGAGACCGGGGAGCTGTTTTTT
TRBJ1-2	TRBV10-3	NA	many	CAISEFTGYGYTF	TGTGCCATCAGTGAGTTTACAGGCTATGGCTACACCTTC
TRBJ1-2	TRBV20-1	TRBD1	NA	CSARDPGTGSYGYTF	TGCAGTGCTAGAGACCCCGGGACAGGGAGTTATGGCTACACCTTC
TRBJ1-1	TRBV30	TRBD1	NA	CAWTLDRGTEAFF	TGTGCCTGGACATTAGACAGGGGGACTGAAGCTTTCTTT
TRBJ2-3	TRBV24-1	NA	many	CATSDLTQGGDTQYF	TGTGCCACCAGTGATCTTACTCAGGGGGGAGATACGCAGTATTTT
TRBJ2-1	TRBV5-1	NA	NA	CASSFGLKHTSNEQFF	TGCGCCAGCAGCTTCGGGTTAAAACACACCAGCAATGAGCAGTTCTTC
TRBJ2-1	TRBV6-2/TRBV6-3	NA	many	CARGGRPDQLYNEQFF	TGTGCCAGGGGGGGCAGGCCGGACCAACTTTACAATGAGCAGTTCTTC
TRBJ2-7	TRBV7-9	NA	many	CASSSSYPTGNFEREQYF	TGTGCCAGCAGCTCATCCTATCCCACAGGGAATTTTGAGCGCGAGCAGTACTTC
TRBJ2-3	TRBV11-1	NA	few	CASSPVGSGDTQYF	TGTGCCAGCAGCCCCGTAGGGTCTGGAGATACGCAGTATTTT